Below, one T cell receptor (beta chain) is given with its context. The data stem from a study of CXCR3-negative and CXCR3-positive naive CD8 T cells. Germline loops: CDR1 SGHRS, CDR2 YFSETQ. CDR3 length: 15 amino acids. It was by 5' RACE with UMI labels that the TRB cDNA libraries were prepared. One entry per CDR3 protein, without DNA, is what TCRdb gives after re-calling the 5' RACE reads. The sample includes 70,000 to 95,000 distinct CDR3 sequences. In triplicate, each CD8+ T cell subset was sorted at 250,000 to 300,000 cells per replicate. The chain is built from TRBV5-1 and TRBJ2-7; there is no DNA to check the TCRdb D call of TRBD1. Sequencing was done on a sample of naive CXCR3- CD8+ T cells from blood. Subset in this sample: CD45RO-CCR7+CD27+CD95- naive CD8+ T cells lacking CXCR3 (TNR3-). The receptor's source is a human donor in good health. Some clones in this sample may be carry-over from other donors' samples. This chain's CDR3 is CASSWDPGTAYEQYF.